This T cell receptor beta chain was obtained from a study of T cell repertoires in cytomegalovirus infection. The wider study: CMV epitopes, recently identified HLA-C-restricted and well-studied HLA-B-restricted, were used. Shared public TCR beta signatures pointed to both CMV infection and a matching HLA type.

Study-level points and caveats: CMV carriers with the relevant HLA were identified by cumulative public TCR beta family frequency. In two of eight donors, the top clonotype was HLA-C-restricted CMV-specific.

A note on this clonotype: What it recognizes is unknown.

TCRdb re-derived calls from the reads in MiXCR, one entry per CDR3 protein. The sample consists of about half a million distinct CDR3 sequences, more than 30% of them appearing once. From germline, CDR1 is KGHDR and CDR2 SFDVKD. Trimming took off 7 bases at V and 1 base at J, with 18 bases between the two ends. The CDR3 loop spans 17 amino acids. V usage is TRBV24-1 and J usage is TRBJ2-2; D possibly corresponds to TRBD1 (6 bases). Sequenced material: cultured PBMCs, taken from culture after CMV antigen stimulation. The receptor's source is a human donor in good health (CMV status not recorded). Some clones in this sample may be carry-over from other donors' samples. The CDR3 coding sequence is TGTGCCACCAGCCCTGGGTGGGGGACACAGAACACCGGGGAGCTGTTTTTT. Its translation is CATSPGWGTQNTGELFF.